The source of this T cell receptor beta chain is a study of cytomegalovirus exposure and HLA in healthy donors. General observations from the study: Reported performance of the classifier showed diagnosis of cytomegalovirus status with high specificity and sensitivity.

The CDR3 runs 14 residues. V was clipped by 0 bases and J by 6 bases, with 9 bases between them. The germline gives CDR1 MGHRA, CDR2 YSYEKL. On this clone: The antigen remains undetermined.

The PCR made use of 60 Vbeta and 13 Jbeta primers. Sequencing used immunoSEQ multiplex PCR; TCRdb keeps in-frame clones, though not all of them. The table lists some 180,000 clones, approximately 85% of them singletons. This TCR came from a woman aged 50 to 60 in good health and CMV-seronegative. Sequenced sample: PBMCs. The V call is TRBV4-1, the J call TRBJ1-5; no firm D call. CDR3 in DNA: TGCGCCAGCAGCCAAGATCTGGGCAGTCAGCCCCAGCATTTT. Protein sequence: CASSQDLGSQPQHF.